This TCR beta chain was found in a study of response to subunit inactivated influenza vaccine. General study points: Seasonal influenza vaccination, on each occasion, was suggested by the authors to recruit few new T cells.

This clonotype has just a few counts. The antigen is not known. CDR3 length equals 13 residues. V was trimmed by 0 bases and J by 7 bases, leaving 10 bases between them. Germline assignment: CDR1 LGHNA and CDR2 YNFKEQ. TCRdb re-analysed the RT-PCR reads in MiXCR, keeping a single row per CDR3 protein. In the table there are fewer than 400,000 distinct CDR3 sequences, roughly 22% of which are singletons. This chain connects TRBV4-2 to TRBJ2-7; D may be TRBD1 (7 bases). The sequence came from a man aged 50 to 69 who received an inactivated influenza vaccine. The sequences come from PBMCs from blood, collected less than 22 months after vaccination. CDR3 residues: CASSQDRGREQYF. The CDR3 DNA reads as TGTGCCAGCAGCCAAGACAGGGGGAGGGAGCAGTACTTC.